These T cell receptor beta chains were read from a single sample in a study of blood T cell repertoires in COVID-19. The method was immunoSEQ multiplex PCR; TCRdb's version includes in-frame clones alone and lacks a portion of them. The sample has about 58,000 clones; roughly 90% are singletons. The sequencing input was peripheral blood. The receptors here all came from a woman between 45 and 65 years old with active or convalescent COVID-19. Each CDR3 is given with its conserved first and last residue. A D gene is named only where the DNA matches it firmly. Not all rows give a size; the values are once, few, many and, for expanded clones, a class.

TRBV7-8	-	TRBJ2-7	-	CASSLVAGSEQYF	TGTGCCAGCAGCTTAGTCGCTGGCAGTGAGCAGTACTTC
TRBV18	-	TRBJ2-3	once	CASSPAGFYSTDTQYF	TGTGCCAGCTCACCAGCGGGATTTTATAGCACAGATACGCAGTATTTT
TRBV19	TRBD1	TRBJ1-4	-	CASSIDPDREKLFF	TGTGCCAGTAGTATAGATCCGGACAGGGAAAAACTGTTTTTT
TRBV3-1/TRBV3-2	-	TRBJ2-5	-	CASSQERGLAGQETQYF	TGTGCCAGCAGCCAAGAGAGGGGGCTAGCGGGCCAAGAGACCCAGTACTTC
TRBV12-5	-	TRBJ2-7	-	CASGFQDEQYF	TGTGCTAGTGGTTTCCAGGACGAGCAGTACTTC
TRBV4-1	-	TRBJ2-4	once	CASSQEPSRAKNIQYF	TGCGCCAGCAGCCAAGAGCCTAGCAGAGCCAAAAACATTCAGTACTTC
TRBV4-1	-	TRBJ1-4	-	CASSQVMREGEKLFF	TGCGCCAGCAGCCAAGTGATGAGGGAAGGTGAAAAACTGTTTTTT
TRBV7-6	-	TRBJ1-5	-	CASSPLYGADFSNQPQHF	TGTGCCAGCAGCCCACTGTATGGCGCTGACTTTAGCAATCAGCCCCAGCATTTT
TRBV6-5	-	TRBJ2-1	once	CASLSLGVCNEQFF	TGTGCCAGCCTGAGTCTAGGGGTGTGCAATGAGCAGTTCTTC
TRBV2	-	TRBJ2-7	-	CASSWVQGSQNYEQYF	TGTGCCAGCAGTTGGGTTCAGGGATCCCAAAACTACGAGCAGTACTTC
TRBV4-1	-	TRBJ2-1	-	CASSQVSGVGMVF	TGCGCCAGCAGCCAAGTATCAGGGGTAGGAATGGTCTTC
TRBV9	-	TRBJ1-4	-	CASSALPQGSSEKLFF	TGTGCCAGCAGCGCCCTCCCACAGGGAAGTAGTGAAAAACTGTTTTTT
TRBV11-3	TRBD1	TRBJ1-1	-	CASSLIRGRTEAFF	TGTGCCAGCAGCTTAATCAGGGGGCGTACTGAAGCTTTCTTT
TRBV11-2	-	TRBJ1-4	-	CASSLAGGRANEKLFF	TGCGCCAGCAGCTTAGCGGGGGGGCGGGCTAATGAAAAACTGTTTTTT
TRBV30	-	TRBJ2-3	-	CAWSETLPSVTDTQYF	TGTGCCTGGAGTGAAACCCTTCCCTCGGTCACAGATACGCAGTATTTT
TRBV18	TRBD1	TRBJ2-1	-	CASSPTERGLGEQFF	TGTGCCAGCTCACCAACGGAAAGGGGGCTGGGTGAGCAGTTCTTC
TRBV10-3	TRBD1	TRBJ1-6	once	CAISETGVGSPLHF	TGTGCCATCAGTGAGACAGGGGTAGGCTCACCCCTCCACTTT
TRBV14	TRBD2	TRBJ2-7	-	CASSHRGGGRGRLYEQYF	TGTGCCAGCAGCCATCGCGGGGGCGGGAGGGGAAGGCTCTACGAGCAGTACTTC
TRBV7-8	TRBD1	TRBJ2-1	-	CASRPKRTGEAGTEQFF	TGTGCCAGCAGACCTAAACGGACAGGGGAAGCGGGGACTGAGCAGTTCTTC
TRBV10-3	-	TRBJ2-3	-	CAIKTGESDTQYF	TGTGCCATCAAGACGGGAGAATCGGATACGCAGTATTTT
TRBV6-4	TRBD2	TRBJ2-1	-	CASSQETSGNEQFF	TGTGCCAGCAGTCAGGAGACTAGCGGAAATGAGCAGTTCTTC
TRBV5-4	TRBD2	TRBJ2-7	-	CASRRREALPYEQYF	TGTGCCAGCAGACGGCGGGAGGCGCTACCTTACGAGCAGTACTTC
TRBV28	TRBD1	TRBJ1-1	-	CASSFGQGNTEAFF	TGTGCCAGCAGTTTTGGACAGGGGAACACTGAAGCTTTCTTT
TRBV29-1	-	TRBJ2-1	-	CSVEPGQPGDEQFF	TGCAGCGTTGAACCAGGACAGCCAGGCGATGAGCAGTTCTTC
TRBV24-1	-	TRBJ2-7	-	CATSDFGPGEQYF	TGTGCCACCAGTGATTTCGGACCGGGGGAGCAGTACTTC
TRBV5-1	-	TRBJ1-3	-	CASSLGSGYGNTIYF	TGCGCCAGCAGCTTGGGGTCGGGGTATGGAAACACCATATATTTT
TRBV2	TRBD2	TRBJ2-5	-	CASTLELAGAPRKETQYF	TGTGCCAGCACCCTAGAGCTGGCGGGAGCCCCTAGGAAGGAGACCCAGTACTTC
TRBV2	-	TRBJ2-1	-	CASSVAATLSSYNEQFF	TGTGCCAGCAGTGTCGCCGCTACCCTAAGCTCCTACAATGAGCAGTTCTTC
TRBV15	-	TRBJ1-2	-	CATSRSRTVTLPNYGYTF	TGTGCCACCAGCCGGAGCCGGACAGTCACACTACCTAACTATGGCTACACCTTC
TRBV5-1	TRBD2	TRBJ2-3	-	CASSGSGRAPDTQYF	TGCGCCAGCAGCGGGAGCGGGAGGGCCCCAGATACGCAGTATTTT
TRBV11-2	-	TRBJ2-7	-	CASSLGPVDEQYF	TGTGCCAGCAGCTTGGGCCCCGTGGACGAGCAGTACTTC
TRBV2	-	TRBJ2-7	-	CASRSDSTYEQYF	TGTGCCAGCAGATCGGACTCAACCTACGAGCAGTACTTC
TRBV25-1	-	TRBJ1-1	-	CASSRFNLGAGTEAFF	TGTGCCAGCTCCCGATTTAACCTGGGGGCTGGCACTGAAGCTTTCTTT
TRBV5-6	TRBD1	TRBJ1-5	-	CASTWGTGVQPQHF	TGTGCCAGCACCTGGGGGACAGGGGTCCAGCCCCAGCATTTT
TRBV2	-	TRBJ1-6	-	CASSQGQPYSPLHF	TGTGCCAGCAGCCAAGGACAGCCGTATTCACCCCTCCACTTT